This entry describes one T cell receptor beta chain. The clone's antigen remains unknown. No much larger clone exists at a distance of one base, and base qualities are not known. A distance of 3 bases separates the germline ends of V and J, which lose 1 base and 8 bases respectively. From cysteine to phenylalanine, the CDR3 is 11 amino acids long. Kept here is only the CDR3 DNA, which spans 33 bases and is read in frame from base 1. This sample is part of a study of T cell responses to AZD1222 COVID-19 vaccine (dated by TCRdb to the early 2020s). About the study as a whole: TCR sequencing was performed for roughly 250 trial participants, of whom about 200 were given two doses of AZD1222 and 26 were given two doses of MenACWY control vaccine. Trial participants were enrolled into age subgroups of 18-55, 56-69 and 70-plus years, which contained roughly 150, 30 and 60 TCR-sequenced participants, respectively.

The CDR3 regions of human TCRbeta chains were subjected to immunosequencing. Regarding the original processing steps: TCRs in the repertoires were compared against a reference library of SARS-CoV-2-specific TCRs that had been generated with the MIRA antigen-specificity platform. Breadth was defined as the fraction of unique TCRs that were SARS-CoV-2-associated. Depth was defined as the fraction of total T cells that were SARS-CoV-2-associated. Using the MIRA data, every spike-specific TCR was mapped to the spike region that the TCR reacted to and assigned to either a CD4 or a CD8 class. Log10-transformed breadth and depth values were compared by one-way ANOVA with Sidak's multiple comparisons tests. Held by TCRdb, this immuneACCESS table contains in-frame sequences only and omits some clones. Under half of the omission traces to an unresolved V gene where checked; the cause of the rest is unknown. From that table come the V and J calls and clone size; the DNA was used to work out D and trimming. The sample contains 150,000 or so clones, roughly 93% of them found a single time. Clones ranked in the top ten supply 0.7% to 1% of the sample.

The time point label of this sample denotes: baseline before first vaccination. Interpreted using the paper, the treatment or condition label stands for: meningococcal conjugate vaccine given as trial control. Samples from vaccinated people were obtained from the UK trials COV001 and COV002, which included a single-blind randomized controlled phase 2/3 trial of AZD1222 (ChAdOx1 nCoV-19) in healthy adults. For TCRbeta chain sequencing, PBMC samples were collected from trial participants at day 0 and at day 28 after the second dose. Broad study findings and their caveats: Because no samples from the day 14 peak response were available, repertoires could be characterized only after the peak T cell response. Nearly half of unique spike-specific TCRs reportedly recognized epitopes outside regions mutated in the B.1.351 and B.1.1.7 variants. After two AZD1222 doses, spike-specific TCR breadth and depth were significantly higher than at day 0 and than in MenACWY recipients. Conclusions about previously exposed vaccinees were limited because only six AZD1222 recipients were SARS-CoV-2 seropositive at baseline. Participants were mostly white British, with more females than males. The authors suggested clonal diversity may have been underestimated. In the small 56-69-year group, the increase in depth fell short of significance, most likely because of low power. CD4 TCRs associated with the vaccine covered the entire spike protein, and the dominant responses were in regions 160-218 and 743-854.

This sequence uses TRBV12-3 or TRBV12-4 and TRBJ1-3, with the D gene call left open. The receptor comes from an adult in good health. Sequences were derived from peripheral blood, sampled on day 0 of MenACWY control vaccination. CDR3 sequence: CASSLGYTIYF. Read as DNA, the sequence is TGTGCCAGCAGTTTAGGTTACACCATATATTTT.